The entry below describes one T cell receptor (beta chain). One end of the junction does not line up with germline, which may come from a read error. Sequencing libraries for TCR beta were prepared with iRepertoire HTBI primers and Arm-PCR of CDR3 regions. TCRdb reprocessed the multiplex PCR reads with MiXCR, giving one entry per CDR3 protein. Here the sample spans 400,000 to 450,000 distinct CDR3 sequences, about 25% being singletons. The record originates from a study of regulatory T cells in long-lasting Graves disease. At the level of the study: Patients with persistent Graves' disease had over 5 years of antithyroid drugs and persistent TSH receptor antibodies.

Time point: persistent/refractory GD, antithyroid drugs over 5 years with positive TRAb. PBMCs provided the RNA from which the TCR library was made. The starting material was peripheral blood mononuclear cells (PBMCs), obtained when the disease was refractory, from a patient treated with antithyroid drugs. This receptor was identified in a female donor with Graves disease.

The DNA of the CDR3 is TGTACCAGCAGTTATACAGGGACCTATAGCAATCAGCCCCAGCATTTT. Its protein product is CTSSYTGTYSNQPQHF. The V call is TRBV12-3 or TRBV12-4, the J call TRBJ1-5, with D perhaps TRBD1 (6 bases). The CDR3 spans 16 residues.